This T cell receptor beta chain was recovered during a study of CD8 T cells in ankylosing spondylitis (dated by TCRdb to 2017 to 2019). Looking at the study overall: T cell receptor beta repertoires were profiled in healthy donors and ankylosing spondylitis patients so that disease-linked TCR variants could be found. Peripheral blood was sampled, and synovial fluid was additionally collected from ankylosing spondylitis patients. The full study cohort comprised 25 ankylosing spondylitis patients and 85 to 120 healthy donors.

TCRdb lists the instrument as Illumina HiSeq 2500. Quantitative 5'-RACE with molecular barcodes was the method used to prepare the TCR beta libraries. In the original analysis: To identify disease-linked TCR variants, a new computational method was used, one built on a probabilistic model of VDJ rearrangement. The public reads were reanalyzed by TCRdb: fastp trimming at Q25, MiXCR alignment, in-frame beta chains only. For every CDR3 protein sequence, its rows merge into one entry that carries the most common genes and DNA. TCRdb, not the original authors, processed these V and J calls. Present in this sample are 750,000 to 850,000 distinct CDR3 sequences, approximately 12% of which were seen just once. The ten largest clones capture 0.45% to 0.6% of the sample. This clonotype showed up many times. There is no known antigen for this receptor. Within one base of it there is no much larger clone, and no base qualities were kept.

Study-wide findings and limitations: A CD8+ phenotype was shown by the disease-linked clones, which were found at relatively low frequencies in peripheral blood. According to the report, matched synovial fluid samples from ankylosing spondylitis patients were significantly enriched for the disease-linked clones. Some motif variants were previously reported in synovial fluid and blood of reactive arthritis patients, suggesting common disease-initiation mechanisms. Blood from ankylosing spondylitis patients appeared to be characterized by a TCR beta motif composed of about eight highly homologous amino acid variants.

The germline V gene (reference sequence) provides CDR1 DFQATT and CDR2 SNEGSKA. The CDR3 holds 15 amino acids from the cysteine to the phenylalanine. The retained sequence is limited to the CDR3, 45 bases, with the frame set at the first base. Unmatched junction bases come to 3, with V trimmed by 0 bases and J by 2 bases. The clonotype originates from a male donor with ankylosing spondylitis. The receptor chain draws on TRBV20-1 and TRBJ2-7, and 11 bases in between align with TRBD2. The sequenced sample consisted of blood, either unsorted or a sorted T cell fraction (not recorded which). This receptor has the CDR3 CSARDQLAGAYEQYF. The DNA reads TGCAGTGCTAGAGATCAACTAGCGGGAGCCTACGAGCAGTACTTC.